Listed below are T cell receptor beta chains from one sample, sequenced in a study of preoperative IRX-2 immunotherapy in early breast cancer. Generated by immunoSEQ multiplex PCR, the TCRdb table keeps only in-frame clones and is missing some. This sample has some 42,000 clones; 82% occur once, and the top ten carry nearly 1.5%. The sample here was lymph node tissue, taken after IRX-2 immunotherapy. The receptor source for this set is a human donor with breast cancer. Both conserved end residues are part of each CDR3. A D gene is named only where the DNA matches it firmly. Size tells how often a clone was seen (once, few, many) or the class of an expanded clone, and some rows leave it out.

.	TRBV10-2	TRBJ2-3	.	TGCGCCACGGGGGCGGGGGCCTCCACAGATATGCAGTATTTT	CATGAGASTDMQYF
.	TRBV6-8	TRBJ2-7	.	TGTGCCAGCAAGATTTCGGGGGATCCCTACGAGCAGTACTTC	CASKISGDPYEQYF
.	TRBV28	TRBJ1-3	.	TGTGCCAGCAGTTTTCCGCAGGGGAGAACTGGAAACACCATATATTTT	CASSFPQGRTGNTIYF
.	TRBV19	TRBJ1-4	.	TGTGCCAGTAGTATGTTCGGGGGCGCAAATGAAAAACTGTTTTTT	CASSMFGGANEKLFF
.	TRBV22-1	TRBJ2-7	.	TGTGCCATCAAAAGCCTAGCCTACGAGCAGTACTTC	CAIKSLAYEQYF
.	TRBV29-1	TRBJ2-4	.	TGCAGCGTTAAGCTGGTAGATCTGGCCAAAAACATTCAGTACTTC	CSVKLVDLAKNIQYF
.	TRBV5-1	TRBJ1-2	.	TGCGCCAGCAGCTTGGGGGTTGGGGTCAACTATGGCTACACCTTC	CASSLGVGVNYGYTF
.	TRBV11-3	TRBJ2-1	.	TGTGCCAGCAGCTTGGGGTACGGGGACTACAATGAGCAGTTCTTC	CASSLGYGDYNEQFF
TRBD1	TRBV11-3	TRBJ1-6	.	TGTGCCAGCAGACTTAGTCCAAGGGACAGGGTAACCTATAATTCACCCCTCCACTTT	CASRLSPRDRVTYNSPLHF
.	TRBV7-2	TRBJ2-1	.	TGTGCCAGCAGCGTGGACTATAACAATGAGCAGTTCTTC	CASSVDYNNEQFF
.	TRBV28	TRBJ1-4	once	TGTGCCAGCAGACCTGACAGTGCAACTAATGAAAAACTGTTTTTT	CASRPDSATNEKLFF
TRBD1	TRBV11-3	TRBJ1-1	.	TGTGCCAGCAGCCCCACAGGGGCCCGCAGGGGGATGAACACTGAAGCTTTCTTT	CASSPTGARRGMNTEAFF
.	TRBV7-4	TRBJ1-5	.	TGTGCCAGCAGCTTACTTGGGGGTCAGCCCCAGCATTTT	CASSLLGGQPQHF
TRBD1	TRBV19	TRBJ2-1	.	TGTGCCAGTAGTATGAGGGGGACAGGGGGTTTTCACGATGAGCAGTTCTTC	CASSMRGTGGFHDEQFF
.	TRBV29-1	TRBJ1-1	.	TGCAGCGTGTGGACAGCCATGAACACTGAAGCTTTCTTT	CSVWTAMNTEAFF
.	TRBV14	TRBJ2-7	.	TGTGCCAGCAGCCAAACGCCCGGACTCCTTTACGAGCAGTACTTC	CASSQTPGLLYEQYF
.	TRBV11-3	TRBJ1-2	.	TGTGCCAGCAGCCCCGGGACGATTAACTATGGCTACACCTTC	CASSPGTINYGYTF
.	TRBV19	TRBJ1-1	.	TGTGCCAGTAGTCTAGGTGGGGGCGCCAACACTGAAGCTTTCTTT	CASSLGGGANTEAFF
.	TRBV30	TRBJ2-7	.	TGTGCCTGGGCACAGGGTTTCTACGAGCAGTACTTC	CAWAQGFYEQYF
TRBD1	TRBV18	TRBJ1-5	.	TGTGCCAGCTCACCACCGGGACAGGGGGCGCGGAGCAATCAGCCCCAGCATTTT	CASSPPGQGARSNQPQHF
TRBD1	TRBV11-1	TRBJ2-3	.	TGTGCCAGCAGCTACCGATCGAATAGACAGGGGGGCCTCGCAGATACGCAGTATTTT	CASSYRSNRQGGLADTQYF
.	TRBV23-1	TRBJ1-1	.	TGCGCCAGTTACCTCCCGGGACAAATAAACACTGAAGCTTTCTTT	CASYLPGQINTEAFF
.	TRBV7-5	TRBJ2-2	.	TGTGCCAGCAGCGCATACTACAGGGACACCGGGGAGCTGTTTTTT	CASSAYYRDTGELFF
.	TRBV7-1	TRBJ2-7	.	TGTGCTAGCAGCCTGGAAAGCTCCTACGAGCAGTACTTC	CASSLESSYEQYF
.	TRBV11-3	TRBJ2-7	.	TGTGCCAGCAGCACGGGACAACAACACTCCTACGAGCAGTACTTC	CASSTGQQHSYEQYF
TRBD1	TRBV6-8	TRBJ1-1	.	TGTGCCAGCAGTTCGGGACAGGGTTTAGGGAACACTGAAGCTTTCTTT	CASSSGQGLGNTEAFF
.	TRBV30	TRBJ2-5	.	TGTGCCTGGAGTGTACACAGGGCCCTCCGGGAGACCCAGTACTTC	CAWSVHRALRETQYF
.	TRBV7-6	TRBJ1-5	few	TGTGCCAGCAGCTTGGGCCCCCGGGGGGGGCAGGGCAATCAGCCCCAGCATTTT	CASSLGPRGGQGNQPQHF
TRBD1	TRBV11-3	TRBJ2-2	.	TGTGCCAGCAGCTCCACCAAACCGGGACAGGGATCCGGGGAGCTGTTTTTT	CASSSTKPGQGSGELFF
TRBD1	TRBV6-8	TRBJ2-2	.	TGTGCCAGCAGTTACAATACAGGGGTTCACGGGGAGCTGTTTTTT	CASSYNTGVHGELFF
.	TRBV6-8	TRBJ1-1	.	TGTGCCAGCAGTCCTGACCCTAACACTGAAGCTTTCTTT	CASSPDPNTEAFF
TRBD1	TRBV15	TRBJ1-2	.	TGTGCCACCAGCAGAGACCAGGGGGCAGGAGGCTACACCTTC	CATSRDQGAGGYTF
.	TRBV10-2	TRBJ1-5	few	TGCGCCAGCAGGACGGATTTCAATCAGCCCCAGCATTTT	CASRTDFNQPQHF
.	TRBV7-7	TRBJ1-2	.	TGTGCCAGCAGCTTACTGTCCAATCCGGGCAAACCCTATGGCTACACCTTC	CASSLLSNPGKPYGYTF
.	TRBV12-5	TRBJ1-5	few	TGTGCTAGTGGTTTGTGGCCGAGCAATCAGCCCCAGCATTTT	CASGLWPSNQPQHF
TRBD1	TRBV28	TRBJ1-2	.	TGTGCCAGCAGTTTCCGGTTTGGGACAGGGGGCAGGGGCTACACCTTC	CASSFRFGTGGRGYTF
.	TRBV1	TRBJ1-2	.	TGCGCCAGCAGCCAATACCCAGCAAACTATGGCTACACCTTC	CASSQYPANYGYTF
.	TRBV11-3	TRBJ1-6	.	TGTGCCAGCAGCCCCCGGGAGGGCGATACTTCACCCCTCCACTTT	CASSPREGDTSPLHF
TRBD1	TRBV28	TRBJ2-7	once	TGTGCCAGCAGTGCCACCGGGACAGGGAGCGAGCAGTACTTC	CASSATGTGSEQYF
.	TRBV7-5	TRBJ1-2	.	TGTGCCAGCAGCTTAGGGCAGGATTCTAATGGCTACACCTTC	CASSLGQDSNGYTF
.	TRBV7-6	TRBJ1-1	.	TGTGCCAGCAGCCCGACCGCGTACCGGAACACTGAAGCTTTCTTT	CASSPTAYRNTEAFF
.	TRBV6-8	TRBJ1-3	.	TGTGCCATCAGTGCGAGGGGGGTTGGGACTCTCTCTGGAAACACCATATATTTT	CAISARGVGTLSGNTIYF
TRBD2	TRBV5-1	TRBJ2-2	.	TGCGCCAGCAGCTTGACCAGCGGGGGGATCGGGGAGCTGTTTTTT	CASSLTSGGIGELFF
.	TRBV6-8	TRBJ1-4	.	TGTGCCAGCAGCCGGAGACTTGAAGAAAAACTGTTTTTT	CASSRRLEEKLFF
.	TRBV6-8	TRBJ2-7	.	TGTGCCATCAGTGGTTCGGGGGAGGCGGCCTACGAGCAGTACTTC	CAISGSGEAAYEQYF
.	TRBV19	TRBJ1-1	.	TGTGCCAGTATCATGGGTACAGCGAACACTGAAGCTTTCTTT	CASIMGTANTEAFF
.	TRBV5-1	TRBJ1-4	.	TGCGCCAGCAGCTTGATGGATGCAACTAATGAAAAACTGTTTTTT	CASSLMDATNEKLFF
TRBD1	TRBV28	TRBJ1-2	.	TGTGCCAGCAGTCTCCCTGGACAGGGGGGTAGCTATGGCTACACCTTC	CASSLPGQGGSYGYTF
TRBD2	TRBV18	TRBJ2-5	.	TGTGCCAGCTCAGCGACTTTAGCGCTTAGCGGGGGATCCCAAGAGACCCAGTACTTC	CASSATLALSGGSQETQYF
TRBD1	TRBV19	TRBJ1-5	.	TGTGCCAGTAGACAGACAGGGGACAATCAGCCCCAGCATTTT	CASRQTGDNQPQHF
.	TRBV11-3	TRBJ2-1	.	TGTGCCAGCAGCTTTGTGACGGGGAACAATGAGCAGTTCTTC	CASSFVTGNNEQFF
.	TRBV6-8	TRBJ2-1	.	TGTGCCAGCAGACGCACCGGGGATATCTCCTACAATGAGCAGTTCTTC	CASRRTGDISYNEQFF
.	TRBV18	TRBJ1-2	once	TGTGCCAGCTCACCACAAGGAGTATATACGGGTTGGCCCGACTCGAACTATGGCTACACCTTC	CASSPQGVYTGWPDSNYGYTF
TRBD1	TRBV15	TRBJ1-2	.	TGTGCCACCAGCAGACAACGGGACAGACACTATGGCTACACCTTC	CATSRQRDRHYGYTF
.	TRBV6-8	TRBJ1-3	few	TGTGCCAGCAGTTACTCCTCCCACGACAGAAAGCGAAACACCATATATTTT	CASSYSSHDRKRNTIYF
TRBD1	TRBV6-8	TRBJ2-7	.	TGTGCCAGCAGTTATTTCGCCGGGACAGGGGTTTTCGAGCAGTACTTC	CASSYFAGTGVFEQYF
.	TRBV29-1	TRBJ2-5	.	TGCAGCGTTGAAGTTAGGAGGGTGGTAAGAGAGACCCAGTACTTC	CSVEVRRVVRETQYF
.	TRBV7-7	TRBJ1-2	.	TGTGCCAGCAGCCTTTCTGGGCGGTCTACATTCTATGGCTACACCTTC	CASSLSGRSTFYGYTF